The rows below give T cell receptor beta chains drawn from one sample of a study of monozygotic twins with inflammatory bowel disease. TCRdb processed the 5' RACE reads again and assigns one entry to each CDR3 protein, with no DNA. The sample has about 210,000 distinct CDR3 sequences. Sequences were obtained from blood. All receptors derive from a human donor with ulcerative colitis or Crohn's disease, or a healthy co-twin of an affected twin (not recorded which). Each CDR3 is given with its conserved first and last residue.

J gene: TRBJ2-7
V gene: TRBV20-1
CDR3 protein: CSARVQGPYEQYF

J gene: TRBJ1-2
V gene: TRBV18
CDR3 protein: CASSTRTGEVGYTF

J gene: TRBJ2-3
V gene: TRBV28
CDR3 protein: CASRGDRGRRDTQYF

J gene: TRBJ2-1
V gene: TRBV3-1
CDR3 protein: CASRAGASYNEQFF

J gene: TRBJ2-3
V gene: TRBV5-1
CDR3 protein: CASSLRQGALDTQYF

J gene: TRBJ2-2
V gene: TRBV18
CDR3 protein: CASSQNDSPRPGELFF

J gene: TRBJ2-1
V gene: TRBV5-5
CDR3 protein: CASSLGTSGYYNEQFF

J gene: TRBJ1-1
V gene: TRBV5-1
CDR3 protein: CASSFQGTGETEAFF

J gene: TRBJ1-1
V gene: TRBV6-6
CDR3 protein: CASSWQADTEAFF

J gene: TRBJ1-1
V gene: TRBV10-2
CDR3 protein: CASSVGNMNTEAFF

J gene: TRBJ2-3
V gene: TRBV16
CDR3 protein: CASSQSEAGVITDTQYF

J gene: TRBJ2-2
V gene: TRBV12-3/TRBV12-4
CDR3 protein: CASSRGAGELFF

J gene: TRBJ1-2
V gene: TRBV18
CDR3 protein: CASSPSEGPRPNYGYTF

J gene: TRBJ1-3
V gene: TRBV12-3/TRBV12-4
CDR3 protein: CASSLDRSGGNTLYF

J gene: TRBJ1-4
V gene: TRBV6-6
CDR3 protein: CASSYVSGEKLFF

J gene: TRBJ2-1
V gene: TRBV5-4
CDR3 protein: CASSLDPGRRANEQFF

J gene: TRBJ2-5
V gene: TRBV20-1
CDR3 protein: CSARDREETQYF

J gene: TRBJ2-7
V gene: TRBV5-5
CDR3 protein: CASSWTSGASWVSYEQYF

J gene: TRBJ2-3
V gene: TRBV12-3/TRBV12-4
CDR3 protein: CASSYHLADTQYF

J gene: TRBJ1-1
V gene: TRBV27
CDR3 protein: CASSAGANTEAFF

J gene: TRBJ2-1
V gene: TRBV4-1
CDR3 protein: CASSHLMGNEQFF

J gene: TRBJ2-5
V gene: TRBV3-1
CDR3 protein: CASSQDRGQGGVTQYF

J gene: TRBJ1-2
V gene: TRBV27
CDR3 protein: CASSTILGNYGYTF

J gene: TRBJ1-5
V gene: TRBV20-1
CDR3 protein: CSAREGSAAQHF

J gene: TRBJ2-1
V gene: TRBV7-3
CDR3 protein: CASSPTARSYNEQFF

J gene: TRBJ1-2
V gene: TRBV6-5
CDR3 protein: CASSYTPKIKNYGYTF

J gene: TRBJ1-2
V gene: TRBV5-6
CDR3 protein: CASSLVTGGIGYGYTF

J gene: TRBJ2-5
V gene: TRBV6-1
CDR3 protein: CASSDAPLPGLYF

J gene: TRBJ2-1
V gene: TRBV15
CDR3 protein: CATSRTAYNEQFF

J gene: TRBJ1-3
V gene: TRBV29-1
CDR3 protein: CSAGGYSGNTIYF